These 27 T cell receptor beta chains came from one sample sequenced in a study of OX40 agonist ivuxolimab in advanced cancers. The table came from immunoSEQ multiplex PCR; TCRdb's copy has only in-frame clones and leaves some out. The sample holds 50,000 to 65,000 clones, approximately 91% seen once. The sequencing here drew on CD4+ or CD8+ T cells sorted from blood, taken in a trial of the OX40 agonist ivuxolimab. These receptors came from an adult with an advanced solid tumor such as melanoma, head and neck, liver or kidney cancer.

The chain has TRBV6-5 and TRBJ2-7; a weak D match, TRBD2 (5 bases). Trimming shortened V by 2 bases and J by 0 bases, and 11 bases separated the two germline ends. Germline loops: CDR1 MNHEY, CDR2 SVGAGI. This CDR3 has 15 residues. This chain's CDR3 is CASSYGLASSYEQYF. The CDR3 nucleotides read TGTGCCAGCAGTTACGGACTGGCGAGCTCCTACGAGCAGTACTTC.

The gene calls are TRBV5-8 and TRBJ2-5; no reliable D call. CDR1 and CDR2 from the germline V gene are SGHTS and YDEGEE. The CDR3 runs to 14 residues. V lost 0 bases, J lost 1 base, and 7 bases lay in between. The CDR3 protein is CASSLGPIQETQYF. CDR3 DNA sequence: TGTGCCAGCAGCTTGGGTCCGATCCAAGAGACCCAGTACTTC.

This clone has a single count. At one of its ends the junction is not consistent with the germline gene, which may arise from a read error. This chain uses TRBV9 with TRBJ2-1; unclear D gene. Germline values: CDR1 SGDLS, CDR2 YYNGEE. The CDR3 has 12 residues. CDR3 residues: CASSVVNNEQFF. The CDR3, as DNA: TGTGCCAGCAGCGTAGTAAACAATGAACAGTTCTTC. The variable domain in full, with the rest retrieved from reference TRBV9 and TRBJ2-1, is DSGVTQTPKHLITATGQRVTLRCSPRSGDLSVYWYQQSLDQGLQFLIQYYNGEERAKGNILERFSAQQFPDLHSELNLSSLELGDSALYFCASSVVNNEQFFGPGTRLTVL.

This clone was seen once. CDR3 DNA sequence: TGTGCCAGCAGCTTCGCAGGGGGCGGGGACGAGCAGTACTTC. Translated, it gives CASSFAGGGDEQYF. The V gene is TRBV7-3, the J gene TRBJ2-7; TRBD1 matches 8 bases. Germline CDR1 is SGHTA and CDR2 is FQGTGA. The CDR3 has 14 amino acids. The junction had 6 bases not matched to a gene; V was cut back by 3 bases and J by 5 bases.

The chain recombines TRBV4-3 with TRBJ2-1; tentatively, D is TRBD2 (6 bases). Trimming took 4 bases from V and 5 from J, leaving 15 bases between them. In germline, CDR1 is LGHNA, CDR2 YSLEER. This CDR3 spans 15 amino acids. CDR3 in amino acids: CASSPWAGINNEQFF. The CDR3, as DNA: TGCGCCAGCAGCCCGTGGGCGGGAATAAACAATGAGCAGTTCTTC.

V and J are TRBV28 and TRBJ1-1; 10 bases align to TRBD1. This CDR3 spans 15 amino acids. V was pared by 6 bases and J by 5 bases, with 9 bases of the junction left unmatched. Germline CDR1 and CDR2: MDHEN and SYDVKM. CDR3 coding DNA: TGTGCCAGCAGCCGAAAGGACAGGGGGTGGACTGAAGCTTTCTTT. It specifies CASSRKDRGWTEAFF.

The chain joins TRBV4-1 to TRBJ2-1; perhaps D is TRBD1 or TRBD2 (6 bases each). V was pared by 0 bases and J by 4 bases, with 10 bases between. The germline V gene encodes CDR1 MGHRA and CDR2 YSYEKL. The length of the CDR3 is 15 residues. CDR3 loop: CASSQDTGAYNEQFF. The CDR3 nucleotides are TGCGCCAGCAGCCAAGATACGGGGGCTTACAATGAGCAGTTCTTC.

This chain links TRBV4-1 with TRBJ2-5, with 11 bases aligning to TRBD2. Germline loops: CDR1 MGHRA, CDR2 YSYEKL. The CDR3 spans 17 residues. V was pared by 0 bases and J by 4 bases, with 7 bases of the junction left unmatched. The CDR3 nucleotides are TGCGCCAGCAGCCAAGAACTAGCGGGAGCCATGGGAGAGACCCAGTACTTC. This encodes CASSQELAGAMGETQYF.

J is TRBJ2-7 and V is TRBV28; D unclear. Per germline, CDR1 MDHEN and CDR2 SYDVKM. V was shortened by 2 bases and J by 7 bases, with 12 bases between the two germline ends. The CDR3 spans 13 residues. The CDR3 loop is CASSLTLALEQYF. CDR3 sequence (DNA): TGTGCCAGCAGTTTAACCCTGGCATTAGAGCAGTACTTC.

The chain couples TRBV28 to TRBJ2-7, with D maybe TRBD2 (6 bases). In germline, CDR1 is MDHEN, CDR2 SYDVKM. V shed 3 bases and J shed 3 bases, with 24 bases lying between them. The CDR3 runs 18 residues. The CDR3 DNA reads TGTGCCAGCAGTTTTGTTGCGCTCGACCCCTCCGGGGGCTACGAGCAGTACTTC. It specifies CASSFVALDPSGGYEQYF. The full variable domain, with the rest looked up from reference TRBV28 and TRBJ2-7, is DVKVTQSSRYLVKRTGEKVFLECVQDMDHENMFWYRQDPGLGLRLIYFSYDVKMKEKGDIPEGYSVSREKKERFSLILESASTNQTSMYLCASSFVALDPSGGYEQYFGPGTRLTVT.

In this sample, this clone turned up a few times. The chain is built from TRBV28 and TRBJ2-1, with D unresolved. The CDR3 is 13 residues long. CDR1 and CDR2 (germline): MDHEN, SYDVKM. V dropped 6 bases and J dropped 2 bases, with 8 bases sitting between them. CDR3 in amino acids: CASSLEAYNEQFF. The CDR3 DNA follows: TGTGCCAGCAGCCTAGAGGCCTACAATGAGCAGTTCTTC.

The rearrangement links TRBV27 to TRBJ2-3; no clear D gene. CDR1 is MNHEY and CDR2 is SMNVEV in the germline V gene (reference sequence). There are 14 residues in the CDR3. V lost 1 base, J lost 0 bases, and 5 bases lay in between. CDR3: CASSLLGSTDTQYF. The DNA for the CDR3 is TGTGCCAGCAGTTTATTGGGGAGCACAGATACGCAGTATTTT.

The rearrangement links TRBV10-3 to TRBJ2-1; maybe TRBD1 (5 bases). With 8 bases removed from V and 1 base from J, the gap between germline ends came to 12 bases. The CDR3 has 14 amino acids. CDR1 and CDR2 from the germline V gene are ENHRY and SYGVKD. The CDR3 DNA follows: TGTGCCATCGGTCAGACAGATTCCTACAATGAGCAGTTCTTC. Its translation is CAIGQTDSYNEQFF.

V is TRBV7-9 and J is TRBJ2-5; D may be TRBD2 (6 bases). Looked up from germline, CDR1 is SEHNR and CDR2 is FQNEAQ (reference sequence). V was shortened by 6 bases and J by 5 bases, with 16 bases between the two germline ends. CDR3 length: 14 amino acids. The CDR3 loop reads CASRPWGDGETQYF. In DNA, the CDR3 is TGTGCCAGCAGACCCTGGGGGGACGGGGAGACCCAGTACTTC.

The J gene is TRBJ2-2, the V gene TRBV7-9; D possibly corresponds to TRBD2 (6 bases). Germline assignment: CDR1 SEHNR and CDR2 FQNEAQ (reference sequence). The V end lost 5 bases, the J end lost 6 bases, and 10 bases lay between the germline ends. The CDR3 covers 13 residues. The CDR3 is CASSLIAAGELFF. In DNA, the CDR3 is TGTGCCAGCAGCCTCATAGCGGCCGGGGAGCTGTTTTTT.

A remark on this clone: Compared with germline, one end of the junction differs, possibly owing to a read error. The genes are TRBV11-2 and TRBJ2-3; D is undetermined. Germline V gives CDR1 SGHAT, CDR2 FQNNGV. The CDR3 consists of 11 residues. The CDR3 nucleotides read TGTGCCAGCAGCCAAGGTGCCACACCGGCTTTT. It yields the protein CASSQGATPAF.

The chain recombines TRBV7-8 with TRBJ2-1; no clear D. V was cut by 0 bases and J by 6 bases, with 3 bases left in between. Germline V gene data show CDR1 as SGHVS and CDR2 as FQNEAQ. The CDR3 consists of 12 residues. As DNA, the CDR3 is TGTGCCAGCAGCTTAGCCCCCAATGAGCAGTTCTTC. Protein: CASSLAPNEQFF.

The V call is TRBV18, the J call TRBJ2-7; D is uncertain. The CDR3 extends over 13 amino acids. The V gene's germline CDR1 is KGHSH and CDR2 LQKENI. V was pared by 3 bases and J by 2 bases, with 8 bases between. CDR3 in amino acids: CASSPGTAYEQYF. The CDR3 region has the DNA TGTGCCAGCTCACCCGGCACAGCCTACGAGCAGTACTTC.

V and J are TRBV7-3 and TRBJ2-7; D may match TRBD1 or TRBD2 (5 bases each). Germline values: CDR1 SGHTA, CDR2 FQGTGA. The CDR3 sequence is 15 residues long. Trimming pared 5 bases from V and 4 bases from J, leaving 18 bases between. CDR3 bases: TGTGCCAGCAGCAAAGGGGACGGGCTCGGGTACGAGCAGTACTTC. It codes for CASSKGDGLGYEQYF.

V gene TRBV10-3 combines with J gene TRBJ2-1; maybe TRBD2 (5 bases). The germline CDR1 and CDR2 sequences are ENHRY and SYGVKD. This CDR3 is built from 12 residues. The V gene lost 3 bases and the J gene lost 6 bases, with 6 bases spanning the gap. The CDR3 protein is CAISDGLNEQFF. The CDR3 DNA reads TGTGCCATCAGTGATGGACTCAATGAGCAGTTCTTC.

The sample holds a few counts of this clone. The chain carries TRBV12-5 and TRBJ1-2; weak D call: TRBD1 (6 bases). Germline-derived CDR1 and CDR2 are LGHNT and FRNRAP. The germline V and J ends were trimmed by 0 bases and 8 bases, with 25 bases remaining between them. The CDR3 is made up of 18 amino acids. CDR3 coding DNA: TGTGCTAGTGGTTTGGTAACTAGCAGAGGACAGCAGCCCACGGGCTACACCTTC. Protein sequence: CASGLVTSRGQQPTGYTF.

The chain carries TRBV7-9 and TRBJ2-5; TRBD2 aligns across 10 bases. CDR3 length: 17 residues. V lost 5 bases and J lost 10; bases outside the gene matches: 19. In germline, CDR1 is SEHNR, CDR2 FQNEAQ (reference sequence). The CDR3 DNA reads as TGTGCCAGCAGCCCCCCCCTGGTTCTAGCGGGAGATGTGCGCCAGTACTTC. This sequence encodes CASSPPLVLAGDVRQYF.

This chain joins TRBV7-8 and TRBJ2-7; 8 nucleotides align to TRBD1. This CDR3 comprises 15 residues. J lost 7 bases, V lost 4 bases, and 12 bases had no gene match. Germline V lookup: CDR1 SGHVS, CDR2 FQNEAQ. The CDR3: CASSYGQGSPFEQYF. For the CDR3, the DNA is TGTGCCAGCAGCTACGGACAGGGCTCACCCTTTGAGCAGTACTTC. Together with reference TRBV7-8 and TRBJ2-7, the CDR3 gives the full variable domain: GAGVSQSPRYKVAKRGQDVALRCDPISGHVSLFWYQQALGQGPEFLTYFQNEAQLDKSGLPSDRFFAERPEGSVSTLKIQRTQQEDSAVYLCASSYGQGSPFEQYFGPGTRLTVT.

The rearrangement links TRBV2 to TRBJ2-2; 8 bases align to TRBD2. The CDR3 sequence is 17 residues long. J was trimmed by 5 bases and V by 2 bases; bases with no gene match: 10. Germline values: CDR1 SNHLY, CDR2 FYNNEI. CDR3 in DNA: TGTGCCAGCAGTGAACGTCCCAGCGGGGGACTAACCGGGGAGCTGTTTTTT. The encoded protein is CASSERPSGGLTGELFF.

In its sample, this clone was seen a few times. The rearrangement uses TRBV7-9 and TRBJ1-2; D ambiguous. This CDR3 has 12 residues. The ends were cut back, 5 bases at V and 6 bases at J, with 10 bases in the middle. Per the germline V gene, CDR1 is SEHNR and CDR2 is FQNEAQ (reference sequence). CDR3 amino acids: CASSAEEDGYTF. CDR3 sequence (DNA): TGTGCCAGCAGCGCTGAAGAGGATGGCTACACCTTC.

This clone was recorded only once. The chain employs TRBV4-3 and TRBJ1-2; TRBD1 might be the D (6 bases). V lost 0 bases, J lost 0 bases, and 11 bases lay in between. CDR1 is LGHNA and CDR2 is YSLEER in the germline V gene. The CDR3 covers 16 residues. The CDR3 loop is CASSQDRTASNYGYTF. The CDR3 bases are TGCGCCAGCAGCCAAGATAGGACAGCCTCTAACTATGGCTACACCTTC.

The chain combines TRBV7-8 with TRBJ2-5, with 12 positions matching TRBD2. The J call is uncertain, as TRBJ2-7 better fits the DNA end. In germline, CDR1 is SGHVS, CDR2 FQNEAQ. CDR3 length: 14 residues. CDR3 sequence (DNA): TGTGCCAGCAGCCTTCTAGCGGGAGGGCCCGAGCAGTACTTC. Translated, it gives CASSLLAGGPEQYF.